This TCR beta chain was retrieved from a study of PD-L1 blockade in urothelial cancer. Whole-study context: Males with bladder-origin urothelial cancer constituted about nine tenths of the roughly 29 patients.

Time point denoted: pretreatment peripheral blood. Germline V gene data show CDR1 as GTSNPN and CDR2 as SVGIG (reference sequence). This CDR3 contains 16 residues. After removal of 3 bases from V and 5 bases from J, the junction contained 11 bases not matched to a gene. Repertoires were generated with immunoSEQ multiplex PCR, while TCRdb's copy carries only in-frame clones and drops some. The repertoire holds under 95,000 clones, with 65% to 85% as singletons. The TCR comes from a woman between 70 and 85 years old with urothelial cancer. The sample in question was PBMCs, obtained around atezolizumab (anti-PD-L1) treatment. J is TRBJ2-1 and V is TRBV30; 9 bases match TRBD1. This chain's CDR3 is CAWRGGDRVINNEQFF. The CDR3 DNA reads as TGTGCCTGGAGAGGAGGGGACAGGGTTATTAACAATGAGCAGTTCTTC.